These 13 T cell receptor beta chains were all obtained from the same sample, sequenced in a study of early T cells in non-severe SARS-CoV-2 infection. One entry per CDR3 protein, called by TCRdb with MiXCR from the 5' RACE reads. This repertoire shows fewer than 40,000 distinct CDR3 sequences, roughly 5.2% found once; its top ten account for about a fifth. Sequencing used whole blood. All receptors derive from an adult who was a healthcare worker with PCR-confirmed SARS-CoV-2 infection or an uninfected control (not recorded which).

This clonotype turned up a few times. The chain links TRBV6-2 or TRBV6-3 to TRBJ2-4, with 10 positions matching TRBD1. J gave up 2 bases and V 0 bases, and 13 bases lay outside the gene matches. This CDR3 has 20 amino acids. Germline V gene lookup returns CDR1 MNHEY and CDR2 SVGEGT. CDR3: CASSYSPGTGAGRTKNIQYF. CDR3 DNA sequence: TGTGCCAGCAGTTACTCTCCCGGGACAGGGGCCGGGCGCACCAAAAACATTCAGTACTTC.

By share, this clonotype ranks as medium-sized. V and J are TRBV20-1 and TRBJ2-7; TRBD1 is a possible D gene (6 bases). The CDR3 loop spans 11 amino acids. Looked up from germline, CDR1 is DFQATT and CDR2 is SNEGSKA (reference sequence). The V end lost 5 bases, the J end lost 5 bases, and 10 bases lay between the germline ends. The CDR3 here is CSAPGDHEQYF. The CDR3 DNA follows: TGCAGTGCTCCAGGGGACCACGAGCAGTACTTC.

This clonotype has a count of ten or more. The V call is TRBV6-2 or TRBV6-3, the J call TRBJ2-7, with 11 bases lining up with TRBD1. This CDR3 has 13 residues. Germline loops: CDR1 MNHEY, CDR2 SVGEGT. The V and J ends lost 6 bases and 7 bases, in that order; junction bases with no gene match: 5. The CDR3: CASRRTGGFEQYF. The CDR3 nucleotides read TGTGCCAGCAGACGGACAGGGGGCTTTGAGCAGTACTTC.

This clonotype has just a few counts. The V gene is TRBV7-2, the J gene TRBJ2-1; D might be TRBD2 (6 bases). Germline CDR1 reads SGHTA; CDR2 reads FQGNSA. This CDR3 is 15 amino acids long. V lost 1 base and J 7 bases, leaving 14 bases between the germline ends. The CDR3, as DNA: TGTGCCAGCAGCTTAGTCGCGGGGAGAGGGAATGAGCAGTTCTTC. Encoded protein: CASSLVAGRGNEQFF. Variable domain in full (rest from reference TRBV7-2 and TRBJ2-1): GAGVSQSPSNKVTEKGKDVELRCDPISGHTALYWYRQSLGQGLEFLIYFQGNSAPDKSGLPSDRFSAERTGGSVSTLTIQRTQQEDSAVYLCASSLVAGRGNEQFFGPGTRLTVL.

This CDR3 is CASSLSPGQGQTDTQYF. The CDR3 coding sequence is TGCGCCAGCAGCTTATCTCCGGGACAGGGCCAGACGGATACGCAGTATTTT. The chain couples TRBV5-1 to TRBJ2-3; 9 bases agree with TRBD1. The CDR3 length is 17 residues. Germline values: CDR1 SGHRS, CDR2 YFSETQ. The V segment lost 2 bases and the J segment 6 bases; nucleotides outside the gene matches: 13.

This clonotype has a handful of counts. The chain combines TRBV7-9 with TRBJ2-1; 9 bases are a match to TRBD1. The germline CDR1 and CDR2 sequences are SEHNR and FQNEAQ (reference sequence). CDR3 length: 15 residues. V lost 5 bases to trimming and J lost 8 bases; unmatched junction nucleotides: 10. The DNA for the CDR3 is TGTGCCAGCAGCCTTCCCGGGACAGGGTTGGATGAGCAGTTCTTC. It yields the protein CASSLPGTGLDEQFF.

V and J are TRBV12-3 or TRBV12-4 and TRBJ2-2; TRBD1 is a possible D gene (5 bases). The CDR3 runs 13 residues. The V end was cut by 3 bases, the J end by 6 bases, with 8 bases between. For the CDR3, the DNA is TGTGCCAGCAGTTTGTGGGGCGCCGGGGAGCTGTTTTTT. Translation: CASSLWGAGELFF.

This clonotype showed up just a few times. The J gene is TRBJ1-1, the V gene TRBV18; D might be TRBD1 (5 bases). Germline V gene lookup returns CDR1 KGHSH and CDR2 LQKENI. Between the trimmed V and J ends, which lost 3 bases and 1 base, there was a span of 15 bases. The CDR3 has 16 residues. The CDR3 reads CASSPKTGTENTEAFF. In DNA, the CDR3 is TGTGCCAGCTCACCGAAAACCGGGACCGAGAACACTGAAGCTTTCTTT.

This clonotype was picked up many times. The CDR3 DNA follows: TGTGCCAGTAGTAGCCAGGCCAACGTCCTGACTTTC. Encoded protein: CASSSQANVLTF. The gene calls are TRBV19 and TRBJ2-6; the D is unclear. The CDR3 spans 12 residues. Trimming stripped 4 bases from V and 6 bases from J, with 4 bases between. Per germline, CDR1 LNHDA and CDR2 SQIVND (reference sequence).

Comment on this clonotype: A read error is possible here, since a much larger clone lies one base away. A read error is likely, as this CDR3 ends without the conserved phenylalanine or tryptophan. The chain recombines TRBV2 with TRBJ2-4; 7 bases match TRBD1. The CDR3 consists of 14 residues. Trimming at V came to 5 bases and at J to 8 bases, leaving 9 bases not matched to a gene. Germline V gene data show CDR1 as SNHLY and CDR2 as FYNNEI. CDR3 region: CASSQHRGEDIQYI. The CDR3 bases are TGTGCCAGCAGTCAACACAGGGGTGAGGACATTCAGTACATC.

Concerning this clonotype: Since a much larger clone is just one base distant, this may be a read error. CDR3 region: CASSRDHQETQYF. In DNA form, the CDR3 reads TGTGCCTCTTCCCGGGACCACCAAGAGACCCAGTACTTC. The rearrangement uses TRBV11-2 and TRBJ2-5; D assignment may be TRBD1 or TRBD2 (5 bases each). This CDR3 region has 13 residues. Trimming stripped 11 bases from V and 0 bases from J, with 13 bases between. CDR1 is SGHAT and CDR2 is FQNNGV in the germline V gene.

This clonotype was counted a few times. J is TRBJ2-3 and V is TRBV5-1; D is unclear. In germline, CDR1 is SGHRS, CDR2 YFSETQ. This CDR3 contains 13 residues. V lost 0 bases, J lost 5 bases, and 7 bases lay in between. CDR3 bases: TGCGCCAGCAGCTTGGGGCAGGAAGATACGCAGTATTTT. Translating it yields CASSLGQEDTQYF.

The rearrangement joins TRBV7-9 to TRBJ2-5; 8 positions agree with TRBD1. Per germline, CDR1 SEHNR and CDR2 FQNEAQ (reference sequence). V was clipped by 5 bases and J by 4 bases; unmatched bases: 9. The CDR3 consists of 15 residues. CDR3 bases: TGTGCCAGCAGCCTACGACAGGGGCCGGCAGAGACCCAGTACTTC. Protein product: CASSLRQGPAETQYF.